This is a list of T cell receptor beta chains from one sample in a study of T-cell reconstitution after alpha-beta-depleted transplantation in children. TCRdb called the PCR reads again in MiXCR, with one record for every CDR3 protein. The data contain fewer than 550,000 distinct CDR3 sequences, 11% of them singletons. The sample in question was PBMCs, mostly from graft donor cells, obtained 180 days after TCRalphabeta/CD19-depleted stem cell transplant. These TCRs come from a female patient under 10 years old who had a stem cell transplant for aplastic anemia, so the T cells may come from the graft donor. Each CDR3 is given with its conserved first and last residue. Each record gives: CDR3 length, V gene, D gene, J gene, clone size, CDR3 DNA, CDR3 protein. A D gene is named only where the DNA matches it firmly. Where a row states a size, it is once, few, many or the class of an expanded clone; other rows omit it.

CDR3 length: 14; V gene: TRBV11-2; D gene: -; J gene: TRBJ2-5; clone size: few; CDR3 DNA: TGTGCCAGCAGCCAGCACGGCGCCCAAGAGACCCAGTACTTC; CDR3 protein: CASSQHGAQETQYF
CDR3 length: 14; V gene: TRBV5-1; D gene: TRBD1; J gene: TRBJ1-3; clone size: -; CDR3 DNA: TGCGCCAGCAGCCCGAGACAGGGCTTAAACACCATATATTTT; CDR3 protein: CASSPRQGLNTIYF
CDR3 length: 14; V gene: TRBV5-1; D gene: TRBD1; J gene: TRBJ1-1; clone size: many; CDR3 DNA: TGTGCCAGCAGTTTAGACAGGGGGAACACTGAAGCTTTCTTT; CDR3 protein: CASSLDRGNTEAFF
CDR3 length: 17; V gene: TRBV11-1; D gene: TRBD2; J gene: TRBJ2-1; clone size: few; CDR3 DNA: TGTGCCAGCAGCCTTAGTTGGTCTAGCGGGACCTTAAATGAGCAGTTCTTC; CDR3 protein: CASSLSWSSGTLNEQFF
CDR3 length: 16; V gene: TRBV28; D gene: -; J gene: TRBJ1-2; clone size: few; CDR3 DNA: TGTGCCAGCAGTTTTGATGACAGGTCAGCTAACTATGGCTACACCTTC; CDR3 protein: CASSFDDRSANYGYTF
CDR3 length: 16; V gene: TRBV4-3; D gene: -; J gene: TRBJ2-1; clone size: -; CDR3 DNA: TGCGCCAGCAGCCAATACTTACTGGACTCCTACAATGAGCAGTTCTTC; CDR3 protein: CASSQYLLDSYNEQFF
CDR3 length: 16; V gene: TRBV7-2; D gene: TRBD2; J gene: TRBJ2-3; clone size: -; CDR3 DNA: TGTGCCAGCAGCTTAGAGGCTAGCGGCCACACAGAAACGCAGTATTTT; CDR3 protein: CASSLEASGHTETQYF
CDR3 length: 18; V gene: TRBV11-1; D gene: TRBD1; J gene: TRBJ2-1; clone size: -; CDR3 DNA: TGTGCCAGCAGCTCAGTTGAGGGACAGGGGCCTTCCTACAATGAGCAGTTCTTC; CDR3 protein: CASSSVEGQGPSYNEQFF
CDR3 length: 14; V gene: TRBV20-1; D gene: TRBD2; J gene: TRBJ2-3; clone size: few; CDR3 DNA: TGCAGTGCTAGAGGGTCGGGAGGGCCAGATACGCAGTATTTT; CDR3 protein: CSARGSGGPDTQYF
CDR3 length: 13; V gene: TRBV28; D gene: -; J gene: TRBJ2-7; clone size: few; CDR3 DNA: TGTGCCAGCAGCCCGGGACACTCAGCGGAGCAGTACTTC; CDR3 protein: CASSPGHSAEQYF
CDR3 length: 17; V gene: TRBV2; D gene: TRBD2; J gene: TRBJ2-2; clone size: -; CDR3 DNA: TGTGCCAGCAGTGGCGAGCGGGAGGGCCCCAACACCGGGGAGCTGTTTTTT; CDR3 protein: CASSGEREGPNTGELFF
CDR3 length: 18; V gene: TRBV12-3/TRBV12-4; D gene: TRBD1; J gene: TRBJ1-6; clone size: -; CDR3 DNA: TGTGCCAGCAGAACTAATCCGGGACAGGGTGGGAATAATTCACCCCTCCACTTT; CDR3 protein: CASRTNPGQGGNNSPLHF
CDR3 length: 11; V gene: TRBV29-1; D gene: -; J gene: TRBJ1-2; clone size: few; CDR3 DNA: TGCAGCGTTGAACGACAGAATGGCTACACCTTC; CDR3 protein: CSVERQNGYTF
CDR3 length: 14; V gene: TRBV12-3/TRBV12-4; D gene: TRBD1; J gene: TRBJ1-1; clone size: few; CDR3 DNA: TGTGCCAGCAGTGCCGGGACAGCTAACACTGAAGCTTTCTTT; CDR3 protein: CASSAGTANTEAFF
CDR3 length: 17; V gene: TRBV4-3; D gene: -; J gene: TRBJ2-2; clone size: few; CDR3 DNA: TGCGCCAGCAGCCAAGAAGTAGGATATGGCTTTACCGGGGAGCTGTTTTTT; CDR3 protein: CASSQEVGYGFTGELFF
CDR3 length: 15; V gene: TRBV7-2; D gene: -; J gene: TRBJ2-1; clone size: -; CDR3 DNA: TGTGCCAGCAGCTTTCCCGGGACTCCGCCCGTTGAGCAGTTCTTC; CDR3 protein: CASSFPGTPPVEQFF
CDR3 length: 14; V gene: TRBV5-1; D gene: -; J gene: TRBJ1-6; clone size: -; CDR3 DNA: TGCGCCAGCAGCTCCGGGGGACCCCTGGGACCCCTCCACTTT; CDR3 protein: CASSSGGPLGPLHF
CDR3 length: 15; V gene: TRBV29-1; D gene: -; J gene: TRBJ2-7; clone size: -; CDR3 DNA: TGCAGCGTTGAAGATTGGAACAGGAGCTCCTACGAGCAGTACTTC; CDR3 protein: CSVEDWNRSSYEQYF
CDR3 length: 19; V gene: TRBV4-3; D gene: TRBD1; J gene: TRBJ2-6; clone size: -; CDR3 DNA: TGCGCCAGCAGCCAAGATCTGGGACAGGGGGGCTCTGGGGCCAACGGCCTGACTTTC; CDR3 protein: CASSQDLGQGGSGANGLTF
CDR3 length: 15; V gene: TRBV5-1; D gene: TRBD2; J gene: TRBJ2-3; clone size: few; CDR3 DNA: TGCGCCAGCAGCGCCAGCGGGAGAGACACAGATACGCAGTATTTT; CDR3 protein: CASSASGRDTDTQYF